This T cell receptor (beta chain) was recovered during a study of beta chain features in type 1 diabetes (dated by TCRdb to the late 2010s). General notes on the study: Mean age, gender distribution, total cell number and subset yield did not differ between patients and healthy donors. A total of 90 million to 120 million sorted cells were examined across all samples, and a strong correlation was observed between cell number per subset and RNA yield. The study compared TCRB repertoires of sorted circulating CD4+ T cell subsets between recently diagnosed type 1 diabetes patients and matched healthy donors. Whereas all 30 or so donors provided naive and central memory subsets, regulatory and stem cell-like memory subsets were isolated from just 8 patients and about 8 healthy donors.

The germline V gene sets CDR1 to SNHLY and CDR2 to FYNNEI. Compared with germline, V lacks 6 bases and J lacks 2 bases; bases without a gene match: 9. Inclusive of the bounding cysteine and phenylalanine, the CDR3 is 17 residues long. CDR3 DNA is the only sequence kept; it has 51 bases, read in frame from the first base. Beyond this particular receptor, the publication reports: A moderate but significant shortening of TCRB CDR3 length was observed in type 1 diabetes patients in all four CD4+ subsets. Shorter templates might be favored by PCR, yet because patient and control samples were amplified and corrected together, any such skew would affect both groups equally. Only small numbers of individuals were included in the HLA sub-analyses, which left unresolved whether HLA type had any influence on TCRB rearrangement. Because cDNA rather than genomic DNA was sequenced, highly expressing activated cells could have been over-represented, although no difference in activation and CD3 levels was found between groups. Naive, central memory and regulatory TCRB repertoires appeared more similar among patients than among healthy donors. Patients with type 1 diabetes made fewer insertions and deleted more nucleotides at VDJ recombination sites, implying thymic rearrangement abnormalities.

All of the isolated RNA was reverse transcribed with the High Capacity cDNA Reverse Transcription Kit, so expressed TCRB transcripts were sequenced. Naive, central memory and regulatory T cell samples underwent deep immunoSEQ sequencing, averaging around 3.9 million total reads per sample. Sorted cells were lysed in RLT buffer, and RNA was extracted using DNase-treated RNeasy Micro or Mini kits according to cell number. To prevent cross-contamination, each cell subset was processed individually, whereas patient and healthy donor samples were processed jointly. The immunoSEQ multiplex PCR was used to amplify TCRB sequences from cDNA, yielding 87-bp fragments that span the CDR3 region. The amplicons were sequenced using the Illumina HiSeq platform. The study's own analysis went as follows. PCR bias was corrected computationally using synthetic template baselines, and reads within Hamming distance 2 were collapsed, with unmergeable singletons discarded. Reads were aligned to IMGT to assign V, D and J genes, CDR3 length, and insertions or deletions at six rearrangement sites. Within each subset, clonotype counts were normalized to sorted cell number, and only after that were true diversity and Gini coefficients computed with the tcR R package. The overlap coefficient, calculated on TCRB nucleotide sequences, was used to measure repertoire sharing. Out-of-frame TCRB sequences from naive cells were analyzed to stand in for the pre-selection repertoire. As stored in TCRdb, this immuneACCESS dataset retains in-frame rearrangements with V and J assigned. A fraction of the clones does not appear; measured against another copy, unresolved V genes explain less than half of the discrepancy, and the remainder lacks a known reason. That table supplies the V and J calls and clone size; D and trimming were determined from the DNA. Recorded for this sample are fewer than 650,000 clones; 15% to 17% of them occurred a single time. Together, the top ten hold approximately 0.099% of the sample.

Comments on this clone: What antigen it recognizes has not been identified. No base qualities exist here, and no much larger clone lies one base off it.

A single peripheral blood draw of roughly 0.11 L on average was collected from each donor into heparinised tubes. A BD FACSAria II was used to sort naive, central memory, regulatory and stem cell-like memory CD4+ T cells with a panel that included CD45RO, CCR7, CD25, CD127, CD95 and CD27. All sorted populations exceeded 95% purity. Right away, PBMCs were isolated by Lymphoprep density gradient centrifugation and were stained directly, with no culture step. Samples were stained and sorted in pairs, with one healthy donor and one patient per experiment, so that batch effects were minimized. The source material was naive CD4+ T cells from blood. Explained via the paper, the cell subset or site label denotes: true naive CD4+ T cells. This clonotype was obtained from a man aged 18 to 30 in good health. The rearranged segments are TRBV2 and TRBJ2-3, and 12 junction bases match TRBD2. The DNA sequence is given as TGTGCCAGCAGGAGACTAGCGGGGGCGACCTACACAGATACGCAGTATTTT. The resulting protein is CASRRLAGATYTDTQYF.